These 31 T cell receptor beta chains originate from one sample sequenced in a study of cytotoxic CD8 clonotypes in ibrutinib-treated CLL. TCRdb's table, derived via immunoSEQ multiplex PCR, lists solely in-frame clones and lacks some. The data show almost 250,000 clones, with under 75% seen just once and 15% held by the top ten. Specimen: PBMCs, collected after 24 months of ibrutinib treatment. Source of these receptors: a human donor with chronic lymphocytic leukemia.

This clone was recorded a few times. The chain recombines TRBV6-5 with TRBJ1-2, with no clear D. The CDR3 is made up of 13 amino acids. The V end lost 6 bases, the J end lost 2 bases, and 10 bases lay between the germline ends. Germline CDR1 and CDR2: MNHEY and SVGAGI. In DNA form, the CDR3 reads TGTGCCAGCAGAATCGATCAGAACTATGGCTACACCTTC. It is translated as CASRIDQNYGYTF.

The table lists this clone with a few counts. J is TRBJ1-5 and V is TRBV19; no firm D call. Per germline, CDR1 LNHDA and CDR2 SQIVND (reference sequence). Deletions cut 0 bases from V and 11 bases from J, with 11 bases between. The CDR3 length is 13 residues. CDR3 amino acids: CASSIESGKAQHF. The CDR3 nucleotides are TGTGCCAGTAGTATAGAATCGGGGAAAGCCCAGCATTTT.

The V call is TRBV2, the J call TRBJ2-2; 7 nucleotides align to TRBD2. V shed 8 bases and J 4 bases; nucleotides not matched to a gene: 4. The CDR3 loop spans 13 amino acids. Germline V gene sequence: CDR1 SNHLY, CDR2 FYNNEI. CDR3 in amino acids: CASGRGFTGELFF. In DNA form, the CDR3 reads TGTGCCAGCGGGCGGGGGTTCACCGGGGAGCTGTTTTTT.

The gene calls are TRBV4-3 and TRBJ1-1; D is perhaps TRBD1 (5 bases). Trimming shortened V by 4 bases and J by 1 base, and 10 bases separated the two germline ends. Germline V gene data show CDR1 as LGHNA and CDR2 as YSLEER. The CDR3 totals 14 residues. For the CDR3, the DNA is TGCGCCAGCAGCCGGGACGGGACGAACACTGAAGCTTTCTTT. Translating gives CASSRDGTNTEAFF.

This clone is a singleton in its sample. V gene TRBV28 combines with J gene TRBJ2-7; no clear D. The ends were cut back, 7 bases at V and 0 bases at J, with 10 bases in the middle. Germline assignment: CDR1 MDHEN and CDR2 SYDVKM. This CDR3 is 13 amino acids long. CDR3 region: CASNKIASYEQYF. The CDR3 DNA follows: TGTGCCAGCAATAAGATAGCCTCCTACGAGCAGTACTTC.

J is TRBJ2-2 and V is TRBV6-4; 7 bases fit TRBD1. V trimming: 2 bases; J trimming: 5 bases; junction bases outside the gene matches: 5. The CDR3 has 15 residues. CDR1 MRHNA and CDR2 SNTAGT come from the germline V gene. The DNA for the CDR3 is TGTGCCAGCAGTGACAGAGGGGGCGGTACCGGGGAGCTGTTTTTT. Translated, it gives CASSDRGGGTGELFF.

This clone appeared a few times. V and J are TRBV18 and TRBJ1-1; D is ambiguous. Germline V gives CDR1 KGHSH, CDR2 LQKENI. The CDR3 loop spans 15 amino acids. Trimming cost V 0 bases and J 0 bases, with 8 bases left between them. The CDR3: CASSPPSAMNTEAFF. The CDR3 nucleotides read TGTGCCAGCTCACCACCCTCAGCTATGAACACTGAAGCTTTCTTT.

V is TRBV28 and J is TRBJ2-7, with D maybe TRBD2 (6 bases). Germline loops: CDR1 MDHEN, CDR2 SYDVKM. V lost 5 bases to trimming and J lost 3 bases, with 17 bases between them. CDR3 size: 15 residues. The CDR3 coding sequence is TGTGCCAGCAGTACTCGGGCGGGGTTCAACTACGAGCAGTACTTC. The encoded protein is CASSTRAGFNYEQYF.

This chain uses TRBV28 with TRBJ2-3; 7 bases map to TRBD1. J was trimmed by 2 bases and V by 8 bases; bases with no gene match: 7. This CDR3 region has 14 residues. CDR1 and CDR2 (germline): MDHEN, SYDVKM. CDR3 protein: CASGDSYSTDTQYF. CDR3 in DNA: TGTGCCAGCGGGGACAGCTATTCCACAGATACGCAGTATTTT.

The CDR3, as DNA: TGCAGCGTATTGGGACAGGCCGTTTACGAGCAGTACTTC. Its translation: CSVLGQAVYEQYF. The V and J genes are TRBV29-1 and TRBJ2-7; the match to TRBD1 covers 8 bases. Germline V gives CDR1 SQVTM, CDR2 ANQGSEA. Trimming took 6 bases from V and 4 from J; bases not matched to a gene: 8. The CDR3 covers 13 residues.

The V gene is TRBV5-4, the J gene TRBJ2-7; TRBD1 matches at 8 bases. Germline V gene data show CDR1 as SGHNT and CDR2 as YYREEE (reference sequence). The CDR3 has 14 residues. Trimming took 0 bases from V and 4 from J; bases not matched to a gene: 3. The CDR3 region has the DNA TGTGCCAGCAGCTTGGCGGGACAGGAGTACGAGCAGTACTTC. Encoded protein: CASSLAGQEYEQYF.

The genes are TRBV30 and TRBJ2-2; D gene ambiguous. The length of the CDR3 is 17 residues. The V gene lost 1 base and the J gene lost 0 bases, with 15 bases spanning the gap. CDR1 is GTSNPN and CDR2 is SVGIG in the germline V gene (reference sequence). CDR3 nucleotides: TGTGCCTGGAGTGCAAGCCTAGTCAGCGCGAACACCGGGGAGCTGTTTTTT. It translates to CAWSASLVSANTGELFF.

This clone was recorded a few times. V usage is TRBV7-3 and J usage is TRBJ1-5; 8 positions agree with TRBD1. The germline CDR1 and CDR2 sequences are SGHTA and FQGTGA. The V and J ends lost 5 bases and 7 bases, in that order; junction bases with no gene match: 4. The CDR3 contains 13 residues. CDR3 nucleotides: TGTGCCAGCAGCCAAGGACAGGGCCAGCCCCAGCATTTT. Residues: CASSQGQGQPQHF.

The chain has TRBV7-9 and TRBJ1-2, with D hard to call. Germline-derived CDR1 and CDR2 are SEHNR and FQNEAQ (reference sequence). The V gene lost 8 bases and the J gene lost 0 bases, with 10 bases spanning the gap. This CDR3 has 13 amino acids. The CDR3 region is CASGRTPNYGYTF. The CDR3 bases are TGTGCCAGCGGGCGGACGCCTAACTATGGCTACACCTTC.

The J gene is TRBJ2-7, the V gene TRBV11-2; weak D call: TRBD1 (6 bases). The length of the CDR3 is 17 residues. The V end was cut by 0 bases, the J end by 0 bases, with 15 bases between. Germline-derived CDR1 and CDR2 are SGHAT and FQNNGV. The CDR3 coding sequence is TGTGCCAGCAGCTTAGATCGTTGGGACAAGAGCTCCTACGAGCAGTACTTC. As protein: CASSLDRWDKSSYEQYF.

In this sample, this clone turned up once. The chain recombines TRBV11-1 with TRBJ2-2, with 7 bases aligning to TRBD2. CDR1 SGHAT and CDR2 FQDESV come from the germline V gene (reference sequence). With V trimmed by 3 bases and J by 1 base, 5 bases remained unmatched. The CDR3 consists of 16 residues. The CDR3 is CASSFQSGGNTGELFF. For the CDR3, the DNA is TGTGCCAGCAGCTTTCAATCGGGAGGGAACACCGGGGAGCTGTTTTTT.

This chain connects TRBV28 to TRBJ2-2; D is undetermined. The CDR3 is made up of 16 amino acids. V lost 4 bases and J lost 3, with 15 bases in between. The germline gives CDR1 MDHEN, CDR2 SYDVKM. The chain's CDR3 is CASSSRTHADTGELFF. The CDR3 DNA sequence: TGTGCCAGCAGTTCTCGGACCCACGCGGACACCGGGGAGCTGTTTTTT.

J is TRBJ2-4 and V is TRBV14, with D unclear. Deletions cut 4 bases from V and 2 bases from J, with 9 bases between. Germline V gene data show CDR1 as SGHDN and CDR2 as FVKESK. This CDR3 comprises 14 residues. The CDR3 is CASSPGSSKNIQYF. The CDR3 DNA reads TGTGCCAGCAGCCCAGGTTCCTCCAAAAACATTCAGTACTTC.

The chain joins TRBV2 to TRBJ1-2; no clear D. This CDR3 comprises 11 residues. Germline assignment: CDR1 SNHLY and CDR2 FYNNEI. The germline V and J ends were trimmed by 6 bases and 8 bases, with 10 bases remaining between them. The CDR3 DNA reads TGTGCCAGCAGGACCTCCGGGGGCTACACCTTC. Translated, it gives CASRTSGGYTF.

This clone was seen just once. This chain links TRBV9 with TRBJ2-7; D is undetermined. Germline loops: CDR1 SGDLS, CDR2 YYNGEE. V was clipped by 0 bases and J by 6 bases, with 13 bases between them. This CDR3 is built from 14 residues. The CDR3 sequence is CASSVGNPRSEQYF. DNA of the CDR3: TGTGCCAGCAGCGTAGGGAACCCTAGATCCGAGCAGTACTTC.

V is TRBV7-3 and J is TRBJ1-1; D is ambiguous. The CDR3 loop spans 13 amino acids. CDR1 SGHTA and CDR2 FQGTGA come from the germline V gene. Trimming took off 6 bases at V and 0 bases at J, with 8 bases between the two ends. The CDR3 here is CASSWSLNTEAFF. CDR3 DNA: TGTGCCAGCAGTTGGAGTCTGAACACTGAAGCTTTCTTT.

A single count supports this clone. The rearrangement links TRBV10-1 to TRBJ1-1; no clear D gene. Germline CDR1 WNHNN, CDR2 SYGVQD (reference sequence). The CDR3 has 15 amino acids. The V end lost 1 base, the J end lost 6 bases, and 15 bases lay between the germline ends. The CDR3 loop reads CASSEFRGGLAEAFF. CDR3 DNA sequence: TGCGCCAGCAGTGAGTTTCGGGGAGGTTTGGCTGAAGCTTTCTTT.

The V call is TRBV27, the J call TRBJ2-1; TRBD2 matches at 15 bases. Germline CDR1 reads MNHEY; CDR2 reads SMNVEV (reference sequence). The junction had 13 bases not matched to a gene; V was cut back by 5 bases and J by 8 bases. The CDR3 has 18 residues. Here the CDR3 DNA reads TGTGCCAGCAGTCAACTGGGACTAGCGGGAGGTCTTTGGCATGAGCAGTTCTTC. It encodes CASSQLGLAGGLWHEQFF.

This clone was seen a single time. The chain joins TRBV7-6 to TRBJ1-1; a weak D match, TRBD1 (6 bases). The length of the CDR3 is 13 residues. In germline, CDR1 is SGHVS, CDR2 FNYEAQ. Trimming took 4 bases from V and 11 from J, leaving 17 bases between them. CDR3 in amino acids: CASSSRTDSGAFF. In DNA, the CDR3 is TGTGCCAGCAGCTCGCGGACAGATTCGGGGGCTTTCTTT.

This clone was recorded at least ten times. This rearrangement joins TRBV27 to TRBJ1-1; 9 bases line up with TRBD1. The CDR3 is 13 amino acids. The germline gives CDR1 MNHEY, CDR2 SMNVEV (reference sequence). With 5 bases clipped from V and 11 bases from J, the junction kept 9 bases outside the gene matches. The CDR3 spells CASSQGDRAFAFF. In DNA form, the CDR3 reads TGTGCCAGCAGTCAGGGGGACAGGGCTTTCGCTTTCTTT.

The V and J genes are TRBV6-6 and TRBJ2-7; D gene uncertain. This CDR3 is 14 amino acids long. Per the germline V gene, CDR1 is MNHNY and CDR2 is SVGAGI (reference sequence). V shed 8 bases and J shed 3 bases, with 17 bases lying between them. DNA of the CDR3: TGTGCCAGCGGCCCTAGTGGCAGTTTCTACGAGCAGTACTTC. Translation gives CASGPSGSFYEQYF.

This clone was counted between two and nine times. The junction and the germline gene differ at one end; a read error may be behind it. This chain joins TRBV19 and TRBJ1-2; D possibly corresponds to TRBD1 (5 bases). Germline values: CDR1 LNHDA, CDR2 SQIVND (reference sequence). The CDR3 loop spans 11 amino acids. This CDR3 is CASSIGTYTIF. Written as DNA, the CDR3 is TGTGCCAGTAGTATTGGGACCTATACCATTTTC.

This clone was observed once. The chain has TRBV7-2 and TRBJ2-3; either TRBD1 or TRBD2 may supply D (6 bases each). The CDR3 runs 14 residues. Germline assignment: CDR1 SGHTA and CDR2 FQGNSA. V lost 2 bases and J 3 bases, leaving 9 bases between the germline ends. In DNA form, the CDR3 reads TGTGCCAGCAGCTTAACAGGGAGGACAGATACGCAGTATTTT. This translates into CASSLTGRTDTQYF.

The V gene is TRBV29-1, the J gene TRBJ2-2, with 8 bases identical to TRBD1. The CDR3 loop spans 16 amino acids. Trimming cost V 4 bases and J 2 bases; bases outside gene matches: 9. Germline loops: CDR1 SQVTM, CDR2 ANQGSEA. The CDR3 loop is CSVGISGQVNTGELFF. CDR3 DNA: TGCAGCGTTGGGATTTCGGGACAGGTTAACACCGGGGAGCTGTTTTTT.

The chain is built from TRBV7-9 and TRBJ1-4; 7 positions agree with TRBD1. This CDR3 is 18 amino acids long. V shed 2 bases, J shed 0 bases, and the junction held 9 bases outside the gene matches. Germline V gene data show CDR1 as SEHNR and CDR2 as FQNEAQ (reference sequence). The CDR3 reads CASSLNYQGVSTNEKLFF. The CDR3 nucleotides are TGTGCCAGCAGCTTAAATTACCAGGGGGTTTCAACTAATGAAAAACTGTTTTTT.

As to this clone: The same CDR3 also results from other DNA sequences found in this sample. The chain links TRBV19 to TRBJ1-5; D might be TRBD1 (5 bases). Trimming took off 3 bases at V and 4 bases at J, with 7 bases between the two ends. Germline-derived CDR1 and CDR2 are LNHDA and SQIVND (reference sequence). This CDR3 contains 13 residues. The CDR3 nucleotides read TGTGCCAGTAGTATGGGGCCTAATCAGCCCCAGCATTTT. It codes for CASSMGPNQPQHF. The full variable domain, in which reference TRBV19 and TRBJ1-5 provide the parts outside the CDR3, is DGGITQSPKYLFRKEGQNVTLSCEQNLNHDAMYWYRQDPGQGLRLIYYSQIVNDFQKGDIAEGYSVSREKKESFPLTVTSAQKNPTAFYLCASSMGPNQPQHFGDGTRLSIL.